These T cell receptor beta chains were read from a single sample in a study of T cell repertoires in cytomegalovirus infection. TCRdb reprocessed the reads with MiXCR, giving one entry per CDR3 protein. This sample has about 400,000 distinct CDR3 sequences, with 15% to 20% found just once. The sequenced sample consisted of PBMCs. These receptors all stem from a human donor in good health (CMV status not recorded). Some clones in this sample may be carry-over from other donors' samples. Both conserved end residues are part of each CDR3. A D gene is named only where the DNA matches it firmly. Clone size, where shown, is once, few, many, or a class for clones that have expanded.

cdr3_length	d_call	v_call	j_call	clone_size	cdr3_aa	cdr3_nt
14	-	TRBV7-7	TRBJ2-7	many	CASSRRRIVYEQYF	TGTGCCAGCAGCCGCCGACGGATTGTCTACGAGCAGTACTTC
17	-	TRBV4-1	TRBJ2-3	few	CASSQDPVGLITDTQYF	TGCGCCAGCAGCCAAGATCCGGTCGGGTTAATCACAGATACGCAGTATTTT
12	-	TRBV29-1	TRBJ2-3	-	CSQGGASDTQYF	TGCAGCCAAGGGGGGGCATCAGATACGCAGTATTTT
16	-	TRBV7-2	TRBJ2-5	many	CASSLVATALGETQYF	TGTGCCAGCAGCTTAGTAGCAACGGCATTGGGGGAGACCCAGTACTTC
14	-	TRBV5-5	TRBJ1-1	few	CASSFRLLDTEAFF	TGTGCCAGCAGCTTTAGGTTGTTGGACACTGAAGCTTTCTTT
15	TRBD2	TRBV20-1	TRBJ2-3	-	CSAPGRAGGTDTQYF	TGCAGTGCCCCCGGTAGGGCGGGGGGGACAGATACGCAGTATTTT
15	-	TRBV7-8	TRBJ2-5	many	CASSLVWWGQETQYF	TGTGCCAGCAGCTTAGTGTGGTGGGGCCAAGAGACCCAGTACTTC
14	-	TRBV7-2	TRBJ2-3	-	CASSVDRSTDTQYF	TGTGCCAGCAGCGTGGACAGAAGCACAGATACGCAGTATTTT
16	TRBD2	TRBV7-2	TRBJ2-1	many	CASSPSSSGAYNEQFF	TGTGCCAGCAGCCCTAGTTCTAGCGGAGCCTACAATGAGCAGTTCTTC
16	-	TRBV7-6	TRBJ2-2	many	CASSSISGPTPGELFF	TGTGCCAGCAGCTCAATTAGCGGCCCTACCCCCGGGGAGCTGTTTTTT
17	-	TRBV7-4	TRBJ2-1	-	CASSLGIPIGPWDEQFF	TGTGCCAGCAGCTTAGGAATCCCTATTGGCCCTTGGGATGAGCAGTTCTTC
14	TRBD1	TRBV6-5	TRBJ2-7	-	CASSRVTGGYEQYF	TGTGCCAGCAGTAGGGTGACAGGGGGGTACGAGCAGTACTTC
16	TRBD2	TRBV3-1	TRBJ2-7	few	CASSQDVSGRTHEQYF	TGTGCCAGCAGCCAAGACGTGAGCGGGAGGACCCACGAGCAGTACTTC
15	-	TRBV19	TRBJ1-1	few	CASRTVREVWTEAFF	TGTGCCAGTAGAACGGTCAGGGAGGTTTGGACTGAAGCTTTCTTT
13	-	TRBV12-3/TRBV12-4	TRBJ1-1	-	CASSLGAGLEAFF	TGTGCCAGCAGCCTGGGGGCAGGCCTTGAAGCTTTCTTT
14	-	TRBV7-9	TRBJ2-3	many	CASSLHLEVDTQYF	TGTGCCAGCAGCTTACATCTCGAGGTTGATACGCAGTATTTT
12	-	TRBV19	TRBJ2-1	-	CASSPTQLEQFF	TGTGCCAGTAGTCCCACTCAACTAGAGCAGTTCTTC
14	-	TRBV7-9	TRBJ2-5	many	CASSLGTARETQYF	TGTGCCAGCAGCTTAGGGACAGCCCGAGAGACCCAGTACTTC
13	-	TRBV12-3/TRBV12-4	TRBJ2-1	many	CASSGLVYNEQFF	TGTGCCAGCTCGGGACTTGTATACAATGAGCAGTTCTTC
12	-	TRBV2	TRBJ1-2	few	CASRGSNYGYTF	TGTGCCAGCAGGGGGAGTAACTATGGCTACACCTTC
18	TRBD2	TRBV7-9	TRBJ2-5	-	CASSLATSGIGPKETQYF	TGTGCCAGCAGCTTGGCGACTAGCGGGATCGGACCCAAAGAGACCCAGTACTTC
16	-	TRBV7-9	TRBJ2-7	few	CASSTSTRYLSYEQYF	TGTGCCAGCAGTACCTCGACACGGTATCTCTCCTACGAGCAGTACTTC
12	-	TRBV7-2	TRBJ2-1	many	CASSLVASGIFF	-
14	TRBD1	TRBV12-3/TRBV12-4	TRBJ1-5	many	CASTQRGQVQPQHF	TGTGCCAGCACCCAGAGGGGGCAGGTTCAGCCCCAGCATTTT
14	-	TRBV15	TRBJ2-2	-	CATSNSGNTGELFF	TGTGCCACCAGCAACTCAGGGAACACCGGGGAGCTGTTTTTT
14	-	TRBV5-6	TRBJ1-3	-	CASSRQIFGNTIYF	TGTGCCAGCAGCAGGCAGATCTTTGGAAACACCATATATTTT